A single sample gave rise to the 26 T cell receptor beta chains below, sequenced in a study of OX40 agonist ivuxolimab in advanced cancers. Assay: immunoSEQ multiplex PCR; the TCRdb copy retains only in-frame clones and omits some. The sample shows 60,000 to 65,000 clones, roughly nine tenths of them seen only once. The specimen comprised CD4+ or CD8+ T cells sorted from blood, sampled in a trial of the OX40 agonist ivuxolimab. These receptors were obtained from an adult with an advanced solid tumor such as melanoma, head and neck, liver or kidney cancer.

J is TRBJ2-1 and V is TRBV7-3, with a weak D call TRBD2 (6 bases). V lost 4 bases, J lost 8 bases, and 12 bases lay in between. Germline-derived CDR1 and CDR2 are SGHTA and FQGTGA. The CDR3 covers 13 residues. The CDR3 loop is CASSYYGGDEQFF. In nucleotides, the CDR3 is TGTGCCAGCAGCTATTACGGGGGAGATGAGCAGTTCTTC.

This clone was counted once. In DNA form, the CDR3 reads TGTGCCAGCAGCTTGGATGAGGGGCGAGAGACCCAGTACTTC. This sequence encodes CASSLDEGRETQYF. The chain is built from TRBV5-6 and TRBJ2-5; D may correspond to TRBD1 or TRBD2 (5 bases each). Trimming pared 0 bases from V and 4 bases from J, leaving 10 bases between. The CDR3 is 14 amino acids. CDR1 and CDR2 from the germline V gene are SGHDT and YYEEEE.

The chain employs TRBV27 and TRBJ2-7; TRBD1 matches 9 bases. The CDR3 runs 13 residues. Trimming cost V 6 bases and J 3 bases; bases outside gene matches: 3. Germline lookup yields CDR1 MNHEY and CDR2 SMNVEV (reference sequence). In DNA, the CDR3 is TGTGCCAGCAGGCGGGACAGGGACTACGAGCAGTACTTC. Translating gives CASRRDRDYEQYF.

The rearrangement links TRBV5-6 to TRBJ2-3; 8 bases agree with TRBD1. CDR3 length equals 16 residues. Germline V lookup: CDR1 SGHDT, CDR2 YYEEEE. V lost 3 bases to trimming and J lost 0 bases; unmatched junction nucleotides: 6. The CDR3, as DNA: TGTGCCAGCAGCTGGGGACAGGTGGCGAGCACAGATACGCAGTATTTT. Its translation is CASSWGQVASTDTQYF.

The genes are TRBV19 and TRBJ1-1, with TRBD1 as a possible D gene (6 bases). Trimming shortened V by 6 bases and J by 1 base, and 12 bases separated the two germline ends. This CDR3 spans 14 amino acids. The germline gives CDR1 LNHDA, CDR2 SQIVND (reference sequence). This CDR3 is CASSQHRANTEAFF. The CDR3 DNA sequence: TGTGCCAGTAGCCAGCACAGGGCGAACACTGAAGCTTTCTTT.

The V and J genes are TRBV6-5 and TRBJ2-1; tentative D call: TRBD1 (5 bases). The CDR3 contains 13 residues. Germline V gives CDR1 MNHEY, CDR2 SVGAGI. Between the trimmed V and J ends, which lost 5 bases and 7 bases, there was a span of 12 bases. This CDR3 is CASSPIKGNEQFF. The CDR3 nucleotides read TGTGCCAGCAGTCCAATCAAGGGGAATGAGCAGTTCTTC.

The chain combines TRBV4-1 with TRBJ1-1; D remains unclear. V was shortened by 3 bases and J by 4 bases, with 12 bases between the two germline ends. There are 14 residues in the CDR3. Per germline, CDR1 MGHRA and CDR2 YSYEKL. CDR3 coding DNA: TGCGCCAGCAGCCATCAAGATATCGCCACTGAAGCTTTCTTT. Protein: CASSHQDIATEAFF.

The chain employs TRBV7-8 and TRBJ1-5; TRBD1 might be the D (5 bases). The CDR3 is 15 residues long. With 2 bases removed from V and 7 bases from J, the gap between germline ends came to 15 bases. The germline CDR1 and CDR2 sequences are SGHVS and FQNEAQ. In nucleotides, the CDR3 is TGTGCCAGCAGCTTACTTGCGGGGACCTACCAGCCCCAGCATTTT. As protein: CASSLLAGTYQPQHF.

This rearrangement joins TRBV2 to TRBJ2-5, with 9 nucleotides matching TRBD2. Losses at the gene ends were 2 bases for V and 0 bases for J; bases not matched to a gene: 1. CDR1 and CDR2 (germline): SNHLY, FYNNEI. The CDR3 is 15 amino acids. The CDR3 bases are TGTGCCAGCAGTGAATTAGCGGGGGACCAAGAGACCCAGTACTTC. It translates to CASSELAGDQETQYF.

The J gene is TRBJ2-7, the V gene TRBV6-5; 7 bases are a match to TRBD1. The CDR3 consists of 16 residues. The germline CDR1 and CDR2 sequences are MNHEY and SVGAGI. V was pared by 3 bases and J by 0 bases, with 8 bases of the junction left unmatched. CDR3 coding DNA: TGTGCCAGCAGTTATTCCGACAGGGCGAGCTCCTACGAGCAGTACTTC. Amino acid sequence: CASSYSDRASSYEQYF.

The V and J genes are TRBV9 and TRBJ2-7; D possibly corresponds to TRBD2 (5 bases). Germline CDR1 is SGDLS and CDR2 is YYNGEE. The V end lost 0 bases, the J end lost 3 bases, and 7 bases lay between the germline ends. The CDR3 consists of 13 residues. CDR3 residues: CASSVGGHYEQYF. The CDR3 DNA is TGTGCCAGCAGCGTAGGAGGGCACTACGAGCAGTACTTC.

CDR3 residues: CASSLSGSGSRTQYF. CDR3 bases: TGTGCCAGCAGTTTAAGCGGGAGCGGCTCGAGAACGCAGTATTTT. This chain joins TRBV27 and TRBJ2-3; 8 nucleotides line up with TRBD2. Germline CDR1 is MNHEY and CDR2 is SMNVEV (reference sequence). V trimming: 2 bases; J trimming: 9 bases; junction bases outside the gene matches: 10. This CDR3 comprises 15 residues.

CDR3 sequence (DNA): TGCAGCGCAACAGGGGGCTGGGGGGAGCTGTTTTTT. Protein product: CSATGGWGELFF. The chain carries TRBV29-1 and TRBJ2-2; 9 nucleotides line up with TRBD1. CDR3 length: 12 residues. Germline CDR1 SQVTM, CDR2 ANQGSEA. J gave up 8 bases and V 7 bases, and 5 bases lay outside the gene matches.

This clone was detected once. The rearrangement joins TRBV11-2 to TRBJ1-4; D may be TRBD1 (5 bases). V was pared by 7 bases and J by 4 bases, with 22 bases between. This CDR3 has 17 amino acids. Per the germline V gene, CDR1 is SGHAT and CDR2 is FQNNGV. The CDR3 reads CASTARRGDVNNEKLFF. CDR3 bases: TGTGCCAGCACCGCCCGCCGGGGGGACGTCAATAATGAAAAACTGTTTTTT. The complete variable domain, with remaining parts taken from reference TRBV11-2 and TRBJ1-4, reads EAGVAQSPRYKIIEKRQSVAFWCNPISGHATLYWYQQILGQGPKLLIQFQNNGVVDDSQLPKDRFSAERLKGVDSTLKIQPAKLEDSAVYLCASTARRGDVNNEKLFFGSGTQLSVL.

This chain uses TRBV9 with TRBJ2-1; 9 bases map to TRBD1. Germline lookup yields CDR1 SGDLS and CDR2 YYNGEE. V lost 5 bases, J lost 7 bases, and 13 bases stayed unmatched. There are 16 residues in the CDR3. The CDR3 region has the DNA TGTGCCAGCAGTGACCTAAGGGGACAGGGTGGGAATGAGCAGTTCTTC. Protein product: CASSDLRGQGGNEQFF.

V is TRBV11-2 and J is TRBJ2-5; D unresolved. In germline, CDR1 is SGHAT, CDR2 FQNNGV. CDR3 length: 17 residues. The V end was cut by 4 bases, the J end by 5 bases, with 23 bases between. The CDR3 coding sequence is TGTGCCAGCAGCTCACCTCTCCAGGAAGCGTTAGGGGAGACCCAGTACTTC. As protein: CASSSPLQEALGETQYF.

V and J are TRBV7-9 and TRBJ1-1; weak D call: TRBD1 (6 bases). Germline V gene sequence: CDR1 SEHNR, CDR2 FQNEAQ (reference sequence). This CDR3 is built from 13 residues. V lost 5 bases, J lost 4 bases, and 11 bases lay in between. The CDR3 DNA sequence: TGTGCCAGCAGCCCTGGGGGCGGCACTGAAGCTTTCTTT. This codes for CASSPGGGTEAFF.

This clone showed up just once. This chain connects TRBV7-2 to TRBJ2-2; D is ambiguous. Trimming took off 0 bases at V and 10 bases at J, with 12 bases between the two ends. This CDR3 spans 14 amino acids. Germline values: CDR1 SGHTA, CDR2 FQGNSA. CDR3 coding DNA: TGTGCCAGCAGCTTAGCCTTGGGGTCTAAGGAGCTGTTTTTT. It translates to CASSLALGSKELFF.

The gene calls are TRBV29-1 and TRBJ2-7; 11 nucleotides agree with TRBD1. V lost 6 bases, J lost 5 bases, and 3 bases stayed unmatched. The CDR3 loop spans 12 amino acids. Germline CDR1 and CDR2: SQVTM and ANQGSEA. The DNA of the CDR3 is TGCAGCGTGGACAGGGGGCTCAACGAGCAGTACTTC. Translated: CSVDRGLNEQYF.

In nucleotides, the CDR3 is TGTGCCAGCGAGCCGACAGGGTTCACCGGGGAGCTGTTTTTT. Its translation: CASEPTGFTGELFF. This chain uses TRBV9 with TRBJ2-2; 7 nucleotides match TRBD1. Germline V gene data show CDR1 as SGDLS and CDR2 as YYNGEE. The CDR3 has 14 residues. The J segment lost 4 bases and the V segment lost 7 bases, leaving 7 bases of the junction unmatched. The variable domain in full, with the rest retrieved from reference TRBV9 and TRBJ2-2, is DSGVTQTPKHLITATGQRVTLRCSPRSGDLSVYWYQQSLDQGLQFLIQYYNGEERAKGNILERFSAQQFPDLHSELNLSSLELGDSALYFCASEPTGFTGELFFGEGSRLTVL.

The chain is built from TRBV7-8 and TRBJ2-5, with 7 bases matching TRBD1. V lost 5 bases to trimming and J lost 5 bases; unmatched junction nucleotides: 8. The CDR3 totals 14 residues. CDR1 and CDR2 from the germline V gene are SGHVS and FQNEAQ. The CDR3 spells CASSPRDRVETQYF. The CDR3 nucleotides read TGTGCCAGCAGCCCCCGCGACAGGGTCGAGACCCAGTACTTC.

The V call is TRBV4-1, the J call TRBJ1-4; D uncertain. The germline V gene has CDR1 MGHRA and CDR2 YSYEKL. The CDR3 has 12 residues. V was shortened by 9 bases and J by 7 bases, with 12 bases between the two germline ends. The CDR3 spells CASTKGGEKLFF. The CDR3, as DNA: TGCGCCAGTACTAAGGGTGGTGAAAAACTGTTTTTT.

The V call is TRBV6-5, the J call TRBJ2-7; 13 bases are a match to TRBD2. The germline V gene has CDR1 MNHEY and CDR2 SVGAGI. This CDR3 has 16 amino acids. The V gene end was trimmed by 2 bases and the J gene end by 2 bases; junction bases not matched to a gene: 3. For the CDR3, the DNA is TGTGCCAGCAGTTACGGACTAGCGGGAGCCACCTACGAGCAGTACTTC. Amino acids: CASSYGLAGATYEQYF.

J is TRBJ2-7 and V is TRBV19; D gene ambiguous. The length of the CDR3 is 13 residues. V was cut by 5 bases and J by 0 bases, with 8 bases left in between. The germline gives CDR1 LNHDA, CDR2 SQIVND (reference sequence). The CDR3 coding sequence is TGTGCCAGTAGTGAAAGGGACTCCTACGAGCAGTACTTC. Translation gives CASSERDSYEQYF. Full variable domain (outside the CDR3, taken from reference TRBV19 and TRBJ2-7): DGGITQSPKYLFRKEGQNVTLSCEQNLNHDAMYWYRQDPGQGLRLIYYSQIVNDFQKGDIAEGYSVSREKKESFPLTVTSAQKNPTAFYLCASSERDSYEQYFGPGTRLTVT.

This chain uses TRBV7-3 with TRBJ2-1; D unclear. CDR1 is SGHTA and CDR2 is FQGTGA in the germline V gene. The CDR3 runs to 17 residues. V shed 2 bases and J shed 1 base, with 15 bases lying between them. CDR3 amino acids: CASSLWGSIGSYNEQFF. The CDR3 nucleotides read TGTGCCAGCAGCTTATGGGGTAGCATAGGGTCCTACAATGAGCAGTTCTTC.

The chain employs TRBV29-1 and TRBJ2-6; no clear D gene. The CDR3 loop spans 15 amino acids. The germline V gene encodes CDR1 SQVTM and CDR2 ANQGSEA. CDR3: CRRVPPLTGANVLTF. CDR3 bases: TGCAGGCGCGTCCCGCCATTAACTGGGGCCAACGTCCTGACTTTC.